A selection of T cell receptor beta chains follows, all from one sample in a study of T-cell memory formation after mild COVID-19. TCRdb analysed the 5' RACE reads with MiXCR anew, one entry per CDR3 protein. The sample consists of roughly 150,000 distinct CDR3 sequences, approximately 14% of them appearing once. The sequenced sample was PBMCs or a T cell subset sorted from them (not recorded which). The receptors stem from an adult woman who had mild COVID-19 (a few samples of this study predate the infection). Cell type and time point are not known. The CDR3 runs from the conserved cysteine through the conserved F or W. Fields, in order: J gene, V gene, D gene, clone size, CDR3 DNA, CDR3 protein. The D gene is left open where the match is weak. Rows may omit the clone size; those that give it use once, few, many or a size class.

J gene: TRBJ2-7
V gene: TRBV19
D gene: .
clone size: .
CDR3 DNA: TGTGCCAGTAGTATAGTCGGGGACTACGAGCAGTACTTC
CDR3 protein: CASSIVGDYEQYF

J gene: TRBJ2-5
V gene: TRBV6-2/TRBV6-3
D gene: .
clone size: .
CDR3 DNA: TGTGCCAGCTTGGGAGAGACCCAGTACTTC
CDR3 protein: CASLGETQYF

J gene: TRBJ2-5
V gene: TRBV7-9
D gene: .
clone size: few
CDR3 DNA: TGTGCCAGCAGCTTAGAACTGGAAGAGACCCAGTACTTC
CDR3 protein: CASSLELEETQYF

J gene: TRBJ2-4
V gene: TRBV6-2/TRBV6-3
D gene: .
clone size: .
CDR3 DNA: TGTGCCAGCAGTTACTCTGGAAACATTCAGTACTTC
CDR3 protein: CASSYSGNIQYF

J gene: TRBJ1-2
V gene: TRBV29-1
D gene: TRBD1
clone size: .
CDR3 DNA: TGCAGCGTTGAAGGAGAGACGGGACAGGGGCCTTCCCCGGAAGGCTATGGCTACACCTTC
CDR3 protein: CSVEGETGQGPSPEGYGYTF

J gene: TRBJ2-1
V gene: TRBV29-1
D gene: TRBD1
clone size: .
CDR3 DNA: TGCAGCGTTGAAAGGTTAGGGACAGTCTACAATGAGCAGTTCTTC
CDR3 protein: CSVERLGTVYNEQFF

J gene: TRBJ2-7
V gene: TRBV15
D gene: .
clone size: few
CDR3 DNA: TGTGCCACCAGCAGAGATTTTCAGGGGCCCCGGGACGAGCAGTACTTC
CDR3 protein: CATSRDFQGPRDEQYF

J gene: TRBJ2-1
V gene: TRBV12-3/TRBV12-4
D gene: .
clone size: few
CDR3 DNA: TGTGCCTCCACCTCGTTGGATAATGAGCAGTTCTTC
CDR3 protein: CASTSLDNEQFF

J gene: TRBJ2-2
V gene: TRBV24-1
D gene: .
clone size: few
CDR3 DNA: TGTGCCACCAGAGCAGACAGAGACACCGGGGAGCTGTTTTTT
CDR3 protein: CATRADRDTGELFF

J gene: TRBJ2-3
V gene: TRBV2
D gene: TRBD1
clone size: .
CDR3 DNA: TGTGCCAGCAGCGAGGGGACAGGGGGCACAGATACGAAGTATTTT
CDR3 protein: CASSEGTGGTDTKYF

J gene: TRBJ2-2
V gene: TRBV12-3/TRBV12-4
D gene: .
clone size: .
CDR3 DNA: TGTGCCAGCAGTTTAAGCCAGGGGTACACCGGGGAGCTGTTTTTT
CDR3 protein: CASSLSQGYTGELFF

J gene: TRBJ1-3
V gene: TRBV9
D gene: .
clone size: few
CDR3 DNA: TGTGCCAGCAGCGTAGATCTTTCTGGAAACACCATATATTTT
CDR3 protein: CASSVDLSGNTIYF

J gene: TRBJ2-1
V gene: TRBV6-2/TRBV6-3
D gene: TRBD2
clone size: .
CDR3 DNA: TGTGCCAGCAGACCCCCTGGGACTAGCGGGAGCAATGAGCAGTTCTTC
CDR3 protein: CASRPPGTSGSNEQFF

J gene: TRBJ1-2
V gene: TRBV20-1
D gene: TRBD1
clone size: few
CDR3 DNA: TGCAGTGCTAGAGGACAGCAGGGACAGGGGGCTTCTGGCTACACCTTC
CDR3 protein: CSARGQQGQGASGYTF

J gene: TRBJ2-1
V gene: TRBV7-6
D gene: TRBD2
clone size: .
CDR3 DNA: TGTGCCAGCAGCCGCGGGGGATTCGACAATGAGCAGTTCTTC
CDR3 protein: CASSRGGFDNEQFF

J gene: TRBJ2-2
V gene: TRBV5-3
D gene: .
clone size: few
CDR3 DNA: .
CDR3 protein: CARSLAPEARTPGSCFF

J gene: TRBJ2-5
V gene: TRBV7-9
D gene: TRBD1
clone size: few
CDR3 DNA: TGTGCCAGCAGCCCCGACACTACAGGGGGCAGAGAGACCCAGTACTTC
CDR3 protein: CASSPDTTGGRETQYF

J gene: TRBJ2-7
V gene: TRBV20-1
D gene: TRBD1
clone size: .
CDR3 DNA: TGCAGTGCTTATGACAGGGACATGATCGAGCAGTACTTC
CDR3 protein: CSAYDRDMIEQYF

J gene: TRBJ2-7
V gene: TRBV2
D gene: TRBD1
clone size: .
CDR3 DNA: TGTGCCAGCAATGGACAGGGGGTAGCCTACGAGCAGTACTTC
CDR3 protein: CASNGQGVAYEQYF

J gene: TRBJ2-3
V gene: TRBV5-1
D gene: .
clone size: many
CDR3 DNA: TGCGCCAGCAGCTTGGCCGGGGACACAGATACGCAGTATTTT
CDR3 protein: CASSLAGDTDTQYF

J gene: TRBJ2-1
V gene: TRBV11-2
D gene: TRBD2
clone size: few
CDR3 DNA: TGTGCCAGCAGCCCCCGGACTAGCGGGAGGGCCAATGAGCAGTTCTTC
CDR3 protein: CASSPRTSGRANEQFF

J gene: TRBJ2-7
V gene: TRBV5-6
D gene: .
clone size: .
CDR3 DNA: TGTGCCAGCAGCTACCGACAGATAATCTCCTACGAGCAGTACTTC
CDR3 protein: CASSYRQIISYEQYF

J gene: TRBJ2-1
V gene: TRBV18
D gene: .
clone size: .
CDR3 DNA: TGTGCCAGCTCACCCCCCACTAATCTAGTTGAGCAGTTCTTC
CDR3 protein: CASSPPTNLVEQFF

J gene: TRBJ2-2
V gene: TRBV27
D gene: TRBD1
clone size: few
CDR3 DNA: TGTGCCAGCAGTACCCGGACAGGGCCCACCGGGGAGCTGTTTTTT
CDR3 protein: CASSTRTGPTGELFF

J gene: TRBJ2-3
V gene: TRBV12-3/TRBV12-4
D gene: TRBD2
clone size: many
CDR3 DNA: TGTGCCAGCAGTTTACAAGCGGGAGCAGATACGCAGTATTTT
CDR3 protein: CASSLQAGADTQYF

J gene: TRBJ2-7
V gene: TRBV6-2/TRBV6-3
D gene: .
clone size: .
CDR3 DNA: TGTGCCAGCAGTTACGGGCAGGGTCCCTACGAGCAGTACTTC
CDR3 protein: CASSYGQGPYEQYF